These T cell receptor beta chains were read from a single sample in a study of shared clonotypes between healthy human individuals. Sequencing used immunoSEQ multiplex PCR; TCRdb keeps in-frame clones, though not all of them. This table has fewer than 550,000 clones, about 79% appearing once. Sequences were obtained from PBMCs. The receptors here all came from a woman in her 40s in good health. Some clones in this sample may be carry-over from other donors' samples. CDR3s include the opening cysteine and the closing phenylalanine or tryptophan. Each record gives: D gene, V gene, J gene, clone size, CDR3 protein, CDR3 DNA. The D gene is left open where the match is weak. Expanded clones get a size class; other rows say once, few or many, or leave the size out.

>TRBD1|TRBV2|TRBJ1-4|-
CASSRQGLKEKLFF
TGTGCCAGCAGTCGACAGGGATTAAAAGAAAAACTGTTTTTT
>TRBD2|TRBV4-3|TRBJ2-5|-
CASSQNGLAGQETQYF
TGCGCCAGCAGCCAAAATGGACTAGCGGGGCAAGAGACCCAGTACTTC
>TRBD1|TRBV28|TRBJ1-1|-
CASSTGDGTEAFF
TGTGCCAGCAGCACAGGGGATGGCACTGAAGCTTTCTTT
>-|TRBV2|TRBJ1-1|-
CASRVIGNTEAFF
TGTGCCAGCAGGGTAATAGGGAACACTGAAGCTTTCTTT
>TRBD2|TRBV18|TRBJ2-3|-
CASSPPTAGGDTQYF
TGTGCCAGCTCACCACCTACAGCGGGAGGAGATACGCAGTATTTT
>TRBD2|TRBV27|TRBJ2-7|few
CASRQSLAGVVYEQYF
TGTGCCAGCAGGCAGAGCCTAGCGGGAGTCGTATACGAGCAGTACTTC
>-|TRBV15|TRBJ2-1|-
CATSRDTAFGEQFF
TGTGCCACCAGCAGAGATACAGCATTTGGTGAGCAGTTCTTC
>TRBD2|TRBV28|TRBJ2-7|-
CASSLAGGGQGYEQYF
TGTGCCAGCAGTTTAGCGGGAGGCGGCCAGGGCTACGAGCAGTACTTC
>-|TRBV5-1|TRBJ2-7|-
CASSEGGSSYEQYF
TGCGCCAGCAGCGAAGGGGGAAGCTCCTACGAGCAGTACTTC
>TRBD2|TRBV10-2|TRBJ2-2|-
CASSDFGLAGDTGELFF
TGCGCCAGCAGTGACTTCGGACTAGCGGGAGATACCGGGGAGCTGTTTTTT
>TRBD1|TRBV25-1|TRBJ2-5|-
CASSLEGQGSETQYF
TGTGCCAGCAGTCTCGAGGGACAGGGGTCAGAGACCCAGTACTTC
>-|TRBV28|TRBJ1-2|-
CAITPGDYGYTF
TGTGCCATAACCCCTGGTGACTATGGCTACACCTTC
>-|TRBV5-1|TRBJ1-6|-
CASSPDPNSPLHF
TGCGCCAGCAGCCCAGACCCAAATTCACCCCTCCACTTT
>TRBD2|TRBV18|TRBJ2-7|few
CASSTGLAGGEQYF
TGTGCCAGCTCAACGGGACTAGCGGGAGGCGAGCAGTACTTC
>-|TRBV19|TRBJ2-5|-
CASSMGDTAETQYF
TGTGCCAGTAGTATGGGGGACACGGCAGAGACCCAGTACTTC
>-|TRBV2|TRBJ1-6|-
CASRRRVVHNSPLHF
TGTGCCAGCAGGCGCAGGGTTGTACATAATTCACCCCTCCACTTT
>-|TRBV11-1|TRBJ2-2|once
CASSPDSFYTGELFF
TGTGCCAGCAGCCCGGACAGCTTTTACACCGGGGAGCTGTTTTTT
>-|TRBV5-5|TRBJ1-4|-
CASSFRFGGEKLFF
TGTGCCAGCAGCTTCCGCTTTGGGGGCGAAAAACTGTTTTTT
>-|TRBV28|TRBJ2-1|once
CASSPPGWEQFF
TGTGCCAGCAGCCCCCCAGGGTGGGAGCAGTTCTTC
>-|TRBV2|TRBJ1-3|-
CASSDDRSSGNTIYF
TGTGCCAGCAGTGATGATCGATCCTCTGGAAACACCATATATTTT
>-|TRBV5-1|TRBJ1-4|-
CASSPSRGTNEKLFF
TGCGCCAGCAGCCCGAGCAGGGGAACTAATGAAAAACTGTTTTTT
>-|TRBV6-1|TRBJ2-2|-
CASSERGAGELFF
TGTGCCAGCAGTGAAAGGGGCGCCGGGGAGCTGTTTTTT
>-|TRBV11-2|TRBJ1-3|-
CASSLDAEVGTIYF
TGTGCCAGCAGCTTAGATGCCGAGGTTGGCACCATATATTTT
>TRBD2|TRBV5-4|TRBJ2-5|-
CASSPSGTPQETQYF
TGTGCCAGCAGCCCTAGCGGGACTCCCCAAGAGACCCAGTACTTC
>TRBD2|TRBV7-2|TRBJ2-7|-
CASSFGPPGGSYEQYF
TGTGCCAGCAGCTTCGGACCGCCGGGGGGGTCCTACGAGCAGTACTTC
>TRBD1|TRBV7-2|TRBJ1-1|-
CASSLASTGGKTEAFF
TGTGCCAGCAGCTTAGCTAGCACAGGGGGGAAGACTGAAGCTTTCTTT
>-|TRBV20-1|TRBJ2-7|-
CSAREGEQYF
TGCAGTGCTAGAGAGGGGGAGCAGTACTTC
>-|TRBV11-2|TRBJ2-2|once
CASSSGQRSTGELFF
TGTGCCAGCAGCTCCGGACAGAGAAGCACCGGGGAGCTGTTTTTT
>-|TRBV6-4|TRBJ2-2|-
CASSDANTGELFF
TGTGCCAGCAGTGACGCGAACACCGGGGAGCTGTTTTTT
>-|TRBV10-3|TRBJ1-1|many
CAIRLYANTEAFF
TGTGCCATCAGACTGTACGCGAACACTGAAGCTTTCTTT
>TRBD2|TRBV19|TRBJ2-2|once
CASSSPGLAGYTGELFF
TGTGCCAGTAGTTCTCCGGGACTAGCGGGCTACACCGGGGAGCTGTTTTTT
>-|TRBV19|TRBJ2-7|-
CASSPALMREQYF
TGTGCCAGTAGTCCGGCTTTGATGCGGGAGCAGTACTTC
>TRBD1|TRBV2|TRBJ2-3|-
CASKSGTGSPDTQYF
TGTGCCAGCAAATCGGGGACAGGGTCTCCAGATACGCAGTATTTT
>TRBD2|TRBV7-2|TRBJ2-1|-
CASSRPTSGRTKAYNEQFF
TGTGCCAGCAGCCGACCCACTAGCGGGAGAACTAAGGCTTACAATGAGCAGTTCTTC
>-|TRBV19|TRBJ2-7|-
CASSFLRYSPYEQYF
TGTGCCAGCAGTTTCCTCCGCTACTCACCCTACGAGCAGTACTTC
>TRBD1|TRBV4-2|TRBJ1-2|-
CASSQGEGASGYTF
TGTGCCAGCAGCCAAGGGGAGGGGGCTAGTGGCTACACCTTC
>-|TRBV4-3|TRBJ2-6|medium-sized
CASSQEVGSGANVLTF
TGCGCCAGCAGCCAAGAAGTCGGCTCTGGGGCCAACGTCCTGACTTTC
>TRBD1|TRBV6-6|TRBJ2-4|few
CATTPDRVKNIQYF
TGTGCCACCACCCCCGACAGGGTCAAAAACATTCAGTACTTC
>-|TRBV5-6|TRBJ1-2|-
CASSTRAEGYTF
TGTGCCAGCAGCACTCGGGCCGAAGGCTACACCTTC
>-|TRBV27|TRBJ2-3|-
CASSLAAVLTLTDTQYF
TGTGCCAGCAGTTTGGCGGCAGTTCTTACTCTCACAGATACGCAGTATTTT
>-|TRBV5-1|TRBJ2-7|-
CASSFMDTASYEQYF
TGCGCCAGCAGCTTCATGGACACCGCATCCTACGAGCAGTACTTC
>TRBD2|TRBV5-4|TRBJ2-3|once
CASSPTAGEGYTQYF
TGTGCCAGCAGCCCTACGGCGGGGGAGGGGTATACGCAGTATTTT
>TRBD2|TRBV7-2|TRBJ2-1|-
CASSQGLAGVPEQFF
TGTGCCAGCAGCCAGGGACTAGCGGGAGTTCCTGAGCAGTTCTTC
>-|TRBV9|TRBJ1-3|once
CASSVAAEPSGNTIYF
TGTGCCAGCAGCGTAGCGGCAGAACCCTCTGGAAACACCATATATTTT
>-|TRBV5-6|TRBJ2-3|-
CASSLDGGQVDTQYF
TGTGCCAGCAGCTTGGACGGCGGGCAGGTAGATACGCAGTATTTT
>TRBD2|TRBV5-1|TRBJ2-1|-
CASSLDGRGYNEQFF
TGCGCCAGCAGCTTGGACGGGAGGGGCTACAATGAGCAGTTCTTC
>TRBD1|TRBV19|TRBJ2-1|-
CASSLYHGQVVSGPNEQFF
TGTGCCAGTAGCCTCTACCACGGACAGGTCGTTTCGGGCCCCAATGAGCAGTTCTTC
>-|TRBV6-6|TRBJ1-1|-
CASSYQIQGTLNAFF
TGTGCCAGCAGTTACCAGATTCAGGGGACGCTAAACGCTTTCTTT
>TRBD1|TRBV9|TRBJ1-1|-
CASSFTTGGNTEAFF
TGTGCCAGCAGCTTCACGACAGGGGGGAACACTGAAGCTTTCTTT
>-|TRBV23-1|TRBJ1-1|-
CASSHHPQSVHPNTEAFF
TGCGCCAGCAGTCATCATCCGCAGTCGGTCCACCCGAACACTGAAGCTTTCTTT
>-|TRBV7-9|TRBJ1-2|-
CASSLGSGSGTYGYTF
TGTGCCAGCAGCTTGGGGTCGGGGTCGGGGACTTATGGCTACACCTTC
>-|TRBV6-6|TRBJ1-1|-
CASRPDRTMNTEAFF
TGTGCCAGCAGACCCGACAGGACCATGAACACTGAAGCTTTCTTT
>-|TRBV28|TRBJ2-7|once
CASSLVGKHYEQYF
TGTGCCAGCAGTTTAGTCGGGAAGCACTACGAGCAGTACTTC
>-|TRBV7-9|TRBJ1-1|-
CASSSSYGLEAFF
TGTGCCAGCAGCTCGTCGTACGGCCTTGAAGCTTTCTTT